These 15 T cell receptor beta chains were sequenced from one sample in a study of cytomegalovirus exposure and HLA in healthy donors. PCR used 60 Vbeta primers and 13 Jbeta primers. Clones were sequenced by immunoSEQ multiplex PCR, and TCRdb holds only the in-frame ones, with some missing. The sample lists roughly 130,000 clones; roughly 80% were seen once. Sequencing was carried out using PBMCs. These receptors were collected from a female donor in good health and CMV-seronegative.

Comment on this clone: The sample contains more than one DNA sequence encoding this CDR3. The chain is built from TRBV7-7 and TRBJ2-2; 8 positions match TRBD2. Germline V gene lookup returns CDR1 SSHAT and CDR2 FNYEAQ (reference sequence). The CDR3 is 13 residues long. CDR3 loop: CASREGNTGELFF. DNA for the CDR3: TGTGCTAGCCGGGAGGGGAACACCGGGGAGCTGTTTTTT.

The chain combines TRBV19 with TRBJ2-1; weak D call: TRBD2 (6 bases). From germline, CDR1 is LNHDA and CDR2 SQIVND (reference sequence). Trimming pared 7 bases from V and 4 bases from J, leaving 8 bases between. This CDR3 spans 12 amino acids. The CDR3 here is CASTSGYNEQFF. In nucleotides, the CDR3 is TGTGCCAGTACGAGCGGGTACAATGAGCAGTTCTTC.

The chain recombines TRBV2 with TRBJ1-1; D ambiguous. CDR3 length: 15 residues. V was cut by 2 bases and J by 3 bases, with 13 bases left in between. The V gene's germline CDR1 is SNHLY and CDR2 FYNNEI. The CDR3 bases are TGTGCCAGCAGTGAATTGGAGGGCTGGGACACTGAAGCTTTCTTT. This gives the protein CASSELEGWDTEAFF. Full variable domain (rest looked up from reference TRBV2 and TRBJ1-1): EPEVTQTPSHQVTQMGQEVILRCVPISNHLYFYWYRQILGQKVEFLVSFYNNEISEKSEIFDDQFSVERPDGSNFTLKIRSTKLEDSAMYFCASSELEGWDTEAFFGQGTRLTVV.

This clone was found a few times. The chain recombines TRBV5-5 with TRBJ1-1; D remains unclear. This CDR3 has 14 amino acids. CDR1 and CDR2 (germline): SGHKS, YYEKEE (reference sequence). The germline V and J ends were trimmed by 4 bases and 5 bases, with 15 bases remaining between them. The CDR3 is CASSLGLLRTEAFF. CDR3 bases: TGTGCCAGCAGCCTGGGATTACTGAGGACTGAAGCTTTCTTT.

The rearrangement uses TRBV14 and TRBJ1-2; D unresolved. CDR1 and CDR2 (germline): SGHDN, FVKESK. This CDR3 has 12 amino acids. Trimming pared 2 bases from V and 6 bases from J, leaving 7 bases between. The CDR3 loop is CASSQNYDGYTF. DNA for the CDR3: TGTGCCAGCAGCCAAAACTATGATGGCTACACCTTC.

The rearrangement uses TRBV19 and TRBJ1-5, with D possibly TRBD1 on 5 matching bases. Trimming pared 6 bases from V and 0 bases from J, leaving 21 bases between. This CDR3 spans 18 amino acids. CDR1 is LNHDA and CDR2 is SQIVND in the germline V gene (reference sequence). This CDR3 reads CASRGVDTRAYSNQPQHF. DNA of the CDR3: TGTGCCAGTAGAGGGGTTGACACTCGCGCGTATAGCAATCAGCCCCAGCATTTT.

CDR3 residues: CASEGLSGYTF. CDR3 DNA: TGTGCCAGCGAGGGCTTATCTGGCTACACCTTC. This sequence joins TRBV7-9 and TRBJ1-2; D unclear. Germline CDR1 reads SEHNR; CDR2 reads FQNEAQ (reference sequence). The CDR3 runs to 11 residues. Trimming removed 8 bases from V and 7 bases from J, with 11 bases in between.

The chain combines TRBV7-6 with TRBJ2-7; TRBD1 might be the D (6 bases). There are 14 residues in the CDR3. V lost 5 bases and J 2 bases, leaving 13 bases between the germline ends. The germline V gene has CDR1 SGHVS and CDR2 FNYEAQ. The CDR3 sequence is CASSQDRSTYEQYF. DNA of the CDR3: TGTGCCAGCAGCCAAGACAGGTCCACCTACGAGCAGTACTTC.

The rearrangement uses TRBV2 and TRBJ1-2; maybe TRBD1 (5 bases). The V gene lost 5 bases and the J gene lost 4 bases, with 11 bases spanning the gap. CDR1 and CDR2 from the germline V gene are SNHLY and FYNNEI. The CDR3 sequence is 13 residues long. The CDR3 DNA is TGTGCCAGCAGTCTCCAGGGTTCCTATGGCTACACCTTC. It specifies CASSLQGSYGYTF.

The count of this clone is one. The chain recombines TRBV4-1 with TRBJ1-1; D is unclear. V dropped 5 bases and J dropped 5 bases, with 12 bases sitting between them. Looked up from germline, CDR1 is MGHRA and CDR2 is YSYEKL. The CDR3 runs 13 residues. The CDR3 DNA sequence: TGCGCCAGCAGCGTTCAGGTATTAACTGAAGCTTTCTTT. This codes for CASSVQVLTEAFF.

The chain joins TRBV7-2 to TRBJ2-3, with 10 bases fitting TRBD2. V lost 2 bases, J lost 2 bases, and 7 bases stayed unmatched. In germline, CDR1 is SGHTA, CDR2 FQGNSA. The CDR3 runs 17 residues. CDR3 protein: CASSLTTSGTLTDTQYF. In nucleotides, the CDR3 is TGTGCCAGCAGCTTAACAACTAGCGGGACTCTCACAGATACGCAGTATTTT.

The genes are TRBV29-1 and TRBJ1-6, with D perhaps matching TRBD1 (6 bases). Per the germline V gene, CDR1 is SQVTM and CDR2 is ANQGSEA. Trimming cost V 6 bases and J 7 bases, with 19 bases left between them. The CDR3 is made up of 15 amino acids. CDR3 sequence: CSVAQMDSFNSPLHF. DNA for the CDR3: TGCAGCGTCGCCCAAATGGACAGTTTCAATTCACCCCTCCACTTT.

This chain links TRBV7-2 with TRBJ2-2, with D possibly matching TRBD2 (6 bases). V was pared by 1 base and J by 6 bases, with 6 bases between. CDR1 SGHTA and CDR2 FQGNSA come from the germline V gene. The CDR3 is made up of 13 amino acids. CDR3 amino acids: CASSLGGAGELFF. CDR3 DNA: TGTGCCAGCAGCTTAGGGGGGGCCGGGGAGCTGTTTTTT.

The chain couples TRBV7-3 to TRBJ2-1, with 8 bases identical to TRBD2. Germline V CDR1 and CDR2: SGHTA, FQGTGA. Germline trimming cut 2 bases from V and 10 bases from J; bases unmatched to any gene: 7. This CDR3 is built from 14 residues. This CDR3 reads CASSLPGTRGEQFF. CDR3 nucleotides: TGTGCCAGCAGCTTACCCGGGACTAGAGGGGAGCAGTTCTTC.

The rearrangement uses TRBV11-2 and TRBJ1-2; 7 positions match TRBD1. Germline V gene sequence: CDR1 SGHAT, CDR2 FQNNGV. This CDR3 is built from 15 residues. The trim removed 0 bases at V and 4 bases at J, leaving 5 bases unmatched. Here the CDR3 reads CASSLEGGAGYGYTF. CDR3 nucleotides: TGTGCCAGCAGCTTAGAAGGGGGCGCCGGCTATGGCTACACCTTC.